This T cell receptor beta chain comes out of a study of cytomegalovirus exposure and HLA in healthy donors (dated by TCRdb to the late 2010s). Regarding the study in general: In an earlier analysis of 550 to 750 of the donors, approximately 300 Gb of sequence data and 117 million unique TCR beta sequences from about 179 million T cells were reported. About 320 gigabases of sequencing data and 70 million to 100 million unique TCR sequences were included in an early release covering over 600 HLA-typed donors. Of the roughly 400 genotyped donors, 65% to 90% were placed in the genetic ancestry cluster associated with self-reported Caucasian donors. The study was designed to test whether signatures of past pathogen exposure could be identified by cataloging public T cell receptors. The study used immunosequencing to profile the T cell repertoires of 666 subjects and linked those repertoires to cytomegalovirus serostatus. In addition to the first cohort of roughly 670 subjects, a separate validation cohort of approximately 120 different subjects was used. To predict cytomegalovirus infection status, the study brought together high-throughput TCR immunosequencing, statistical association of individual TCRs with disease status, and machine learning. To study patterns of TCR occurrence, a later analysis re-analyzed previously published TCR beta repertoires from around 660 donors and added high-resolution HLA genotyping. The later analysis used no new phenotypic data to find candidate immune exposures, relying instead on TCR beta sequences and their occurrence across donors. An earlier analysis of 587 of the donors used high-throughput TCR beta sequencing to judge whether each TCR beta V gene segment behaved as functional or pseudogenic. Donor age, sex, ethnicity and CMV serostatus were collected together with the repertoire data. Genome-wide SNP genotypes for about 60% of the roughly 670 donors were used in a later genetic analysis, which treated that subset as a discovery cohort. All discovery cohort repertoires had been generated on a single sequencing platform. Both class I and class II loci were covered by HLA typing, at four-digit resolution. The number of typed donors differed by locus: about 629-630 for A, B, C, DRB1 and DQB1; 522 for DQA1; around 610 for DPA1; and around 470 for DPB1. Because of strong linkage in the cohort, four or five DR-DQ haplotypes were treated as single units for association and clustering. Among around 400 genotyped donors of the cohort, an average of roughly 230,000 unique TCR beta nucleotide sequences was sequenced per donor, of which about 18% were non-productive. Overall study outcomes, separate from this receptor: A further reported finding was that TCR beta sequences accurately predicted the HLA-A and HLA-B alleles for most subjects in the first cohort. It was suggested by the authors that the approach could potentially be generalized to other disease states and immunological phenotypes. In a later analysis, HLA-associated TCR beta chains showed more clonal expansion and lower generation probabilities than non-associated chains that were equally common. Linkage disequilibrium might explain the correlated functional status among segregating V segments, but an unknown experimental factor could not be ruled out. In a later analysis, several top co-occurrence clusters were reported to appear linked to parvovirus B19, influenza, CMV and Epstein-Barr virus. Roughly uniform sequencing depth across donors was assumed in presence/absence analyses, although this assumption may not hold. Cytomegalovirus status was reported to be diagnosed by the classifier with high specificity and sensitivity in both the original and validation cohorts. According to a later analysis, TCR association rates differed among HLA loci, with DRB1 alleles showing the most associated TCRs and HLA-C alleles showing the fewest. In vitro tests confirmed that a few of the cytomegalovirus-associated TCR beta chains recognize cytomegalovirus antigens. In the study, approximately 150 TCR beta chains were listed as associated with cytomegalovirus. When HLA alleles, especially DR and DQ, strongly co-occurred, TCR associations were difficult to assign to individual alleles. For the cohort, immune exposure information was limited to CMV serostatus. Specific HLA alleles were associated with 16,951 TCR beta sequences at a false discovery rate of 0.05 in a later analysis. In this cohort, only TCR beta chains were sequenced, and detectable features were limited by the absence of alpha or paired-chain data. A later analysis found that most CMV-associated TCR beta chains appeared HLA-restricted, with HLA associations seemingly driven largely by CMV exposure. In an earlier analysis of 500 to 650 of the donors, most TCR beta V segments appeared in productive rearrangements about 87% or about 30% of the time, broadly matching IMGT annotations. Because counts were too low, around 18 rarely observed V segments, including chromosome 9 orphons, were left out of the earlier analysis of approximately 580 of the donors. While some public TCRs were present in many individuals, most TCR sequences turned up only very rarely across donors. An association between a missense DCLRE1C variant and V-gene and J-gene trimming of TCR beta chains was found in a later genetic analysis and replicated in an independent cohort. Because HLA typing was unavailable for some donors at each locus, only the typed subset was used in association tests. A group of highly shared sequence variants was considered likely to be a technical artifact of the sequencing pipeline. Compared with the approximately 670-donor mean, donors in an Asian-associated ancestry cluster had fewer N-insertions in productive TCRs, according to a later genetic analysis.

In total, roughly 670 healthy bone marrow donors made up the cohort. At the time of sampling, every cohort member was nominally healthy, though immune exposures that went unrecorded were likely present. The donor was CMV seropositive and belonged to the group of more than 250 seropositive cohort members. Every donor gave a peripheral blood sample, and the peripheral blood mononuclear cells from that sample were used for TCR beta sequencing. Genomic DNA was extracted from the blood cell samples with the Qiagen DNeasy Blood Extraction Kit. Library creation used the immunoSEQ multiplex PCR assay. For the multiplex PCR, a mixture combining 60 forward primers for TCR Vbeta segments and 13 reverse primers for TCR Jbeta segments was used. Amplification of the CDR3 region of rearranged TCR beta genes was performed with a multiplex PCR assay on genomic DNA. Amplified TCR beta libraries were sequenced as 87-base-pair reads on the Illumina HiSeq System. Turning to the authors' computational methods: A later analysis counted about 80 million unique TCR beta chains across the roughly 700 repertoires, and 9 million to 14 million of these chains were shared by at least two donors. Raw reads were error-corrected and collapsed into unique sequences by a nearest-neighbor algorithm in which closely related sequences were merged to remove PCR and sequencing errors. To assign V, D and J gene segments, CDR3 sequences were aligned to IMGT reference sequences. Each retained sequence needed at least a six-nucleotide match to both a V gene segment and a J gene segment. Rearrangements were classified as productive when the CDR3 lacked stop codons and remained in frame with V and J, and all other rearrangements were classified as non-productive. CDR3 was defined according to IMGT convention as the region running from the second conserved V-encoded cysteine to the conserved J-encoded phenylalanine. The earlier analysis of approximately 590 of the donors excluded any sequence lacking an unambiguous match to a single V gene segment. In an earlier analysis of around 590 of the donors, a V segment was called functional when productive rearrangements were above 56.7%, and segregating when the standard deviation between donors exceeded 5%. A statistical classification framework was built for diagnosing cytomegalovirus status from the catalog of TCR beta chain sequences. In a later analysis, V and J genes were assigned by comparing TCR nucleotide sequences against IMGT/GENE-DB human TR gene sequences. A later analysis assigned CDR3 sequences and most-parsimonious VDJ recombination scenarios with the TCRdist pipeline. In a later analysis, each TCR beta chain was defined by its CDR3 amino acid sequence together with its V-gene family, and reads without a unique V-gene family were excluded. In a later analysis, 550 to 650 highly shared, low-generation-probability nucleotide sequences were removed to address suspected cross-contamination and a sequencing artifact. For each public chain, a later analysis derived a clonal expansion index from normalized ranks of inferred template counts within each repertoire. A later analysis computed generation probabilities with a VDJ recombination model fitted to out-of-frame rearrangements, and checked the results against IGoR. In a later analysis, hypergeometric tests were used to score TCR-TCR, TCR-HLA and TCR-CMV co-occurrence, with a repertoire-size bias correction applied to TCR pairs. A later analysis estimated false discovery rates by permuting HLA or CMV assignments 20 times. In a later analysis, co-occurring TCRs were grouped using DBSCAN, with TCRdist sequence similarity added in when clustering inside HLA-allele-positive subsets. Repertoires with fewer than 30,000 or more than 120,000 public chains, plus five repertoires with anomalous nucleotide sharing, were excluded from co-occurrence clustering. The immuneACCESS repertoire file appears here via TCRdb, limited to in-frame rearrangements. These files lack a portion of the clones; in checked studies, under half of the deficit traces to unresolved V genes, and the cause of the others is not known. V, J and clone size are taken as reported in that table, and D and trimming were inferred from the DNA itself. This sample comprises roughly 120,000 clones, over 60% of them detected only once. The ten largest clones capture more than 10% of the sample.

As for this clone: Its target antigen remains unknown. Base qualities are not recorded, but no much larger clone differs from it by a single base.

Sequenced: PBMCs. The TCR originated in a woman in her thirties or forties in good health and CMV-seropositive.

The CDR3 amino acid sequence is: CASIKRTSGYNEQFF. The nucleotide sequence is TGTGCCAGCATTAAAAGAACTAGCGGGTACAATGAGCAGTTCTTC. The rearrangement combines TRBV27 with TRBJ2-1, and TRBD2 aligns with 9 junction nucleotides. The CDR3 runs 15 amino acids, cysteine and phenylalanine included. Of all the DNA, just the CDR3 is kept, 45 bases in frame from base 1. The V end gives up 7 bases and the J end 4 bases, leaving 8 bases in the junction not matched to a gene. CDR1 and CDR2, looked up from the germline V gene (reference sequence), are MNHEY and SMNVEV.